The next 17 T cell receptor beta chains were all read from a single sample in a study of beta chain features in type 1 diabetes (dated by TCRdb to the late 2010s). Libraries were made using the immunoSEQ multiplex PCR assay. The entire amount of isolated RNA was reverse transcribed using the High Capacity cDNA Reverse Transcription Kit, so the sequenced TCRB transcripts were expressed ones. TCRdb obtained this table from immuneACCESS and retained in-frame rearrangements with V and J assigned. These tables miss some clones; where compared with another copy, unresolved V genes account for less than half of the shortfall, and the remainder is unexplained. A total of over 500,000 clones appear in this sample, around 15% of them only once. The ten largest clones take up 0.093% of the sample. The sequenced sample was naive CD4+ T cells from blood. Per the publication, the cell subset or site label means: true naive CD4+ T cells. Every receptor here comes from a man aged 18 to 29 in good health.

This clone was counted ten times or more. The chain recombines TRBV14 with TRBJ1-4; no reliable D call. Germline values: CDR1 SGHDN, CDR2 FVKESK. V lost 11 bases, J lost 0 bases, and 16 bases lay in between. This CDR3 spans 15 amino acids. The CDR3 nucleotides read TGTGCCGCACCCGGTCGCCGTGCAACTAATGAAAAACTGTTTTTT. Translated, it gives CAAPGRRATNEKLFF. The full variable domain, completed using reference TRBV14 and TRBJ1-4, is EAGVTQFPSHSVIEKGQTVTLRCDPISGHDNLYWYRRVMGKEIKFLLHFVKESKQDESGMPNNRFLAERTGGTYSTLKVQPAELEDSGVYFCAAPGRRATNEKLFFGSGTQLSVL.

This clone was counted between two and nine times. This chain links TRBV28 with TRBJ2-5, with D uncertain. The CDR3 extends over 14 amino acids. The germline CDR1 and CDR2 sequences are MDHEN and SYDVKM. Trimming took off 2 bases at V and 1 base at J, with 8 bases between the two ends. The CDR3 sequence is CASSLRAVQETQYF. CDR3 DNA: TGTGCCAGCAGTTTACGGGCAGTCCAAGAGACCCAGTACTTC.

V and J are TRBV9 and TRBJ2-3, with 10 bases aligning to TRBD1. The CDR3 is 15 residues long. Looked up from germline, CDR1 is SGDLS and CDR2 is YYNGEE. Trimming cost V 3 bases and J 4 bases; bases outside gene matches: 5. CDR3 in amino acids: CASSAFGTGADTQYF. The CDR3 bases are TGTGCCAGCAGCGCATTCGGGACAGGGGCAGATACGCAGTATTTT. The full variable domain, its missing parts supplied by reference TRBV9 and TRBJ2-3, is DSGVTQTPKHLITATGQRVTLRCSPRSGDLSVYWYQQSLDQGLQFLIQYYNGEERAKGNILERFSAQQFPDLHSELNLSSLELGDSALYFCASSAFGTGADTQYFGPGTRLTVL.

The sample holds a few counts of this clone. CDR3 sequence (DNA): TGTGCCAGCAGCCCGCTCGGGACAATAGGTACAGATACGCAGTATTTT. This codes for CASSPLGTIGTDTQYF. The J gene is TRBJ2-3, the V gene TRBV7-9; the D gene is possibly TRBD1 (6 bases). This CDR3 contains 16 residues. Germline V CDR1 and CDR2: SEHNR, FQNEAQ (reference sequence). V lost 5 bases and J 3 bases, leaving 18 bases between the germline ends.

This clone was seen more than once but under ten times. The V and J genes are TRBV13 and TRBJ1-4, with D possibly TRBD1 on 6 matching bases. CDR3 length: 15 residues. Trimming took off 1 base at V and 7 bases at J, with 13 bases between the two ends. In germline, CDR1 is PRHDT, CDR2 FYEKMQ (reference sequence). The CDR3 coding sequence is TGTGCCAGCAGCTTAGCGTCCCGGGACACTGAAAAACTGTTTTTT. It specifies CASSLASRDTEKLFF.

This clone has just a few counts. The chain recombines TRBV20-1 with TRBJ1-3; D not resolved. The CDR3 is made up of 11 amino acids. Germline V gene lookup returns CDR1 DFQATT and CDR2 SNEGSKA (reference sequence). V was pared by 3 bases and J by 4 bases, with 4 bases between. CDR3 DNA sequence: TGCAGTGCTAGGAGAGGAAACACCATATATTTT. As protein: CSARRGNTIYF.

This clone turned up a few times. The chain employs TRBV28 and TRBJ2-2; 9 bases match TRBD1. Germline CDR1 MDHEN, CDR2 SYDVKM. V trimming: 3 bases; J trimming: 5 bases; junction bases outside the gene matches: 4. CDR3 length: 15 residues. In nucleotides, the CDR3 is TGTGCCAGCAGTTTTGGCGGGACAGGGACCGGGGAGCTGTTTTTT. Its translation: CASSFGGTGTGELFF.

The DNA of the CDR3 is TGTGCCAGTAGTCCACAGGGCCAAGAGACCCAGTACTTC. Its protein is CASSPQGQETQYF. The chain uses TRBV19 and TRBJ2-5; a possible D gene is TRBD1 (6 bases). Germline V CDR1 and CDR2: LNHDA, SQIVND (reference sequence). CDR3 length: 13 amino acids. V was pared by 5 bases and J by 1 base, with 8 bases between. Full variable domain (missing parts from reference TRBV19 and TRBJ2-5): DGGITQSPKYLFRKEGQNVTLSCEQNLNHDAMYWYRQDPGQGLRLIYYSQIVNDFQKGDIAEGYSVSREKKESFPLTVTSAQKNPTAFYLCASSPQGQETQYFGPGTRLLVL.

This clone was detected only a few times. J is TRBJ1-4 and V is TRBV19, with D possibly being TRBD1 (6 bases). Trimming stripped 1 base from V and 8 bases from J, with 17 bases between. CDR3 length equals 16 residues. CDR1 is LNHDA and CDR2 is SQIVND in the germline V gene (reference sequence). The CDR3 nucleotides are TGTGCCAGTAGTATAGCCCCGACAGGAACGGGCGAAAAACTGTTTTTT. This encodes CASSIAPTGTGEKLFF.

The CDR3 loop is CASSQRGAASGSYEQYF. The CDR3 bases are TGTGCCAGCAGCCAAAGGGGGGCGGCTAGCGGGAGCTACGAGCAGTACTTC. J is TRBJ2-7 and V is TRBV14; TRBD2 matches at 10 bases. Germline CDR1 reads SGHDN; CDR2 reads FVKESK. V was pared by 2 bases and J by 3 bases, with 10 bases of the junction left unmatched. This CDR3 spans 17 amino acids.

The rearrangement uses TRBV28 and TRBJ2-7; 9 bases are a match to TRBD2. V lost 5 bases and J lost 4; bases outside the gene matches: 12. The germline V gene has CDR1 MDHEN and CDR2 SYDVKM. The CDR3 totals 16 residues. The CDR3 coding sequence is TGTGCCAGCAGTCACTCCCATGGCGGGAGGGCATACGAGCAGTACTTC. Protein sequence: CASSHSHGGRAYEQYF.

The V and J genes are TRBV5-1 and TRBJ1-4; a possible D gene is TRBD1 (5 bases). CDR1 is SGHRS, CDR2 YFSETQ, per germline. V was clipped by 3 bases and J by 10 bases, with 16 bases between them. The CDR3 runs to 14 residues. The CDR3 is CASSWNTGRGKLFF. The CDR3 coding sequence is TGCGCCAGCAGCTGGAATACCGGGAGGGGAAAACTGTTTTTT.

This clone was seen only a few times. The chain carries TRBV28 and TRBJ1-2, with D perhaps TRBD1 (6 bases). Between the trimmed V and J ends, which lost 3 bases and 3 bases, there was a span of 14 bases. The CDR3 runs to 15 residues. CDR1 and CDR2 from the germline V gene are MDHEN and SYDVKM. The CDR3 loop is CASSFVGAHYYGYTF. As DNA, the CDR3 is TGTGCCAGCAGTTTCGTGGGGGCGCACTACTATGGCTACACCTTC.

A few counts support this clone. The V gene is TRBV6-6, the J gene TRBJ2-1; D possibly corresponds to TRBD1 (7 bases). In germline, CDR1 is MNHNY, CDR2 SVGAGI (reference sequence). This CDR3 has 13 residues. The V and J ends lost 10 bases and 1 base respectively, with 11 bases between them. CDR3 nucleotide sequence: TGTGCCACCTCAGGGGGGTCCTACAATGAGCAGTTCTTC. This codes for CATSGGSYNEQFF.

V gene TRBV7-2 combines with J gene TRBJ1-6; TRBD1 is a possible D gene (5 bases). V was trimmed by 5 bases and J by 10 bases, leaving 12 bases between them. CDR1 is SGHTA and CDR2 is FQGNSA in the germline V gene. This CDR3 spans 13 amino acids. CDR3 in amino acids: CASSLNRLSPLHF. In nucleotides, the CDR3 is TGTGCCAGCAGCCTCAACAGGTTATCACCCCTCCACTTT.

The table lists this clone with many counts. The same CDR3 arises from other DNA sequences in this sample as well. The rearrangement joins TRBV18 to TRBJ2-5; the D is unclear. V lost 2 bases to trimming and J lost 5 bases, with 3 bases between them. The V gene's germline CDR1 is KGHSH and CDR2 LQKENI. This CDR3 is built from 11 residues. CDR3: CASSPGETQYF. The DNA for the CDR3 is TGTGCCAGCTCACCAGGGGAGACCCAGTACTTC.

Only a few counts were recorded for this clone. The chain combines TRBV7-2 with TRBJ2-7; 7 bases align to TRBD1. With V trimmed by 0 bases and J by 11 bases, 7 bases remained unmatched. Germline loops: CDR1 SGHTA, CDR2 FQGNSA. The CDR3 is 13 residues long. The chain's CDR3 is CASSLAAGTAKYF. The CDR3 DNA is TGTGCCAGCAGCTTAGCGGCCGGGACAGCCAAGTACTTC.